These T cell receptor beta chains were read from a single sample in a study of T cell repertoires in cytomegalovirus infection. TCRdb re-called the reads through MiXCR, storing one row per CDR3 protein. The table lists roughly 80,000 distinct CDR3 sequences, 20% to 30% of them singletons. Their recognized antigens are unknown. The sample was CD8+ T cells from cultured PBMCs, taken from culture after CMV antigen stimulation. These TCRs come from a human donor in good health (CMV status not recorded). Some clones in this sample may be carry-over from other donors' samples. Each CDR3 is given with its conserved first and last residue. The order of the fields is CDR3 protein, CDR3 DNA, D gene, J gene, V gene, clone size. A D gene is named only where the DNA matches it firmly. A row's size may be missing; if present it is once, few, many or a size class.

cdr3_aa: CASSLGGGEVTEAFF
cdr3_nt: TGTGCCAGCAGCTTAGGCGGGGGCGAAGTCACTGAAGCTTTCTTT
d_call: .
j_call: TRBJ1-1
v_call: TRBV7-6
clone_size: few

cdr3_aa: CASSLSTRGTGPYNEQFF
cdr3_nt: TGTGCCAGCAGCTTGTCCACCCGAGGGACAGGACCTTACAATGAGCAGTTCTTC
d_call: TRBD1
j_call: TRBJ2-1
v_call: TRBV5-4
clone_size: once

cdr3_aa: CASSVEGVNEKLFF
cdr3_nt: TGTGCCAGCAGCGTAGAGGGGGTCAATGAAAAACTGTTTTTT
d_call: .
j_call: TRBJ1-4
v_call: TRBV9
clone_size: few

cdr3_aa: CASSLNDGISNSPLHF
cdr3_nt: TGTGCCAGCAGTCTGAATGACGGGATCTCTAATTCACCCCTCCACTTT
d_call: .
j_call: TRBJ1-6
v_call: TRBV28
clone_size: once

cdr3_aa: CASSYSHGHLGETQYF
cdr3_nt: TGTGCCAGCAGTTACTCGCATGGGCATCTAGGGGAGACCCAGTACTTC
d_call: .
j_call: TRBJ2-5
v_call: TRBV6-5
clone_size: .

cdr3_aa: CASSPGTGNSFTEAFF
cdr3_nt: TGTGCCAGCTCCCCCGGGACAGGGAATTCGTTCACTGAAGCTTTCTTT
d_call: TRBD1
j_call: TRBJ1-1
v_call: TRBV18
clone_size: few

cdr3_aa: CASRSQKRGAGETQYF
cdr3_nt: TGTGCCAGTAGATCCCAGAAGCGGGGGGCGGGGGAGACCCAGTACTTC
d_call: TRBD2
j_call: TRBJ2-5
v_call: TRBV19
clone_size: few

cdr3_aa: CSAGDASEIVGDTQYF
cdr3_nt: TGCAGTGCCGGTGATGCTAGCGAGATCGTTGGAGATACGCAGTATTTT
d_call: .
j_call: TRBJ2-3
v_call: TRBV20-1
clone_size: few

cdr3_aa: CASSSTGGAGQPQHF
cdr3_nt: TGTGCCAGCAGTTCCACAGGGGGCGCAGGGCAGCCCCAGCATTTT
d_call: TRBD1
j_call: TRBJ1-5
v_call: TRBV6-1
clone_size: .

cdr3_aa: CASSYSGLINQPQHF
cdr3_nt: TGTGCCAGCAGTTACTCGGGTCTAATCAATCAGCCCCAGCATTTT
d_call: .
j_call: TRBJ1-5
v_call: TRBV6-5
clone_size: .

cdr3_aa: CASTYRLAPSPNTGELFF
cdr3_nt: TGTGCCAGCACTTACCGACTAGCGCCCAGCCCGAACACCGGGGAGCTGTTTTTT
d_call: TRBD2
j_call: TRBJ2-2
v_call: TRBV19
clone_size: many

cdr3_aa: CSAIDWNGDYEQYF
cdr3_nt: TGCAGTGCTATCGACTGGAATGGGGACTACGAGCAGTACTTC
d_call: .
j_call: TRBJ2-7
v_call: TRBV20-1
clone_size: few

cdr3_aa: CSARAPDPYYNSPLHF
cdr3_nt: TGCAGTGCTAGAGCCCCGGACCCTTATTATAATTCACCCCTCCACTTT
d_call: .
j_call: TRBJ1-6
v_call: TRBV20-1
clone_size: .